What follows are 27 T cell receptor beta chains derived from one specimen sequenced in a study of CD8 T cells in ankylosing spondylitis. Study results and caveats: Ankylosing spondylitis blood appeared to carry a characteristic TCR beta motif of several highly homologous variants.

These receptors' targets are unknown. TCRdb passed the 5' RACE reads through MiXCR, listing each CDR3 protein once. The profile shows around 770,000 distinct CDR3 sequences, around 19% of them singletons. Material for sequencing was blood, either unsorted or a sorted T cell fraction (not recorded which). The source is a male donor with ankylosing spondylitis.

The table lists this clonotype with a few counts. The CDR3 is CASSPSGNGVEEKLFF. The DNA of the CDR3 is TGTGCCAGCAGTCCCTCAGGAAATGGGGTGGAGGAAAAACTGTTTTTT. The J gene is TRBJ1-4, the V gene TRBV28; no reliable D call. Germline CDR1 MDHEN, CDR2 SYDVKM. Trimming stripped 5 bases from V and 8 bases from J, with 21 bases between. CDR3 size: 16 residues.

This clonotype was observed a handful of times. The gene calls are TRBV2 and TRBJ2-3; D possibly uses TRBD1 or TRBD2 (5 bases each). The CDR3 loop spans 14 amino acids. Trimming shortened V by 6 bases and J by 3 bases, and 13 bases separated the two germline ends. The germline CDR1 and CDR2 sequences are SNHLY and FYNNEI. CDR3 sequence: CASRYRGVTDTQYF. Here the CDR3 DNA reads TGTGCCAGCAGGTACAGAGGGGTTACAGATACGCAGTATTTT.

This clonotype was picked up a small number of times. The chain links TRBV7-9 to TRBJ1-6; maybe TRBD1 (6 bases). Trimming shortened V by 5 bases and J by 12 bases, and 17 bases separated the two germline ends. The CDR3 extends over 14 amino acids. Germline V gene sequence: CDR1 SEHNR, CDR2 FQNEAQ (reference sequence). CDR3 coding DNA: TGTGCCAGCAGCGGGGACACTGGGGTTGTACCCCTCCACTTT. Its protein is CASSGDTGVVPLHF.

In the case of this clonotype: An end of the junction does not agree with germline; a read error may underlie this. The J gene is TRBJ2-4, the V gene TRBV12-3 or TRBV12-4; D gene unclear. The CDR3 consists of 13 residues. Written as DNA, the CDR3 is TGTGCCAGCAGTCCCCAGGCCAAAAACTTTCAGTACTTC. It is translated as CASSPQAKNFQYF.

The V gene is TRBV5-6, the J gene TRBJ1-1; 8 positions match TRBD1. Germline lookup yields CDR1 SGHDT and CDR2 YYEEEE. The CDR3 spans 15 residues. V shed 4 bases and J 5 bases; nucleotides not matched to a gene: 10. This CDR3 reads CASSPGTGKETEAFF. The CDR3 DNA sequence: TGTGCCAGCAGCCCCGGGACAGGTAAGGAAACTGAAGCTTTCTTT.

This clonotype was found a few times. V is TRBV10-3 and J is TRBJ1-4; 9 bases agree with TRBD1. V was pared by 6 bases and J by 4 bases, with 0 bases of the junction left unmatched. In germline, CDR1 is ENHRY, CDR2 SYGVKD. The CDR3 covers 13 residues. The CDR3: CAIRDRGNEKLFF. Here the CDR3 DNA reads TGTGCCATCAGGGACAGGGGTAATGAAAAACTGTTTTTT.

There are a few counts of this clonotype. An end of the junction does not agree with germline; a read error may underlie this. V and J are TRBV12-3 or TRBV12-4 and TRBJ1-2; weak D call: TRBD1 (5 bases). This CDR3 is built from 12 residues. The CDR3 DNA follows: TGTGCCAGCAGTTCGCACCGGGACCCTCGGAGCTTC. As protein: CASSSHRDPRSF.

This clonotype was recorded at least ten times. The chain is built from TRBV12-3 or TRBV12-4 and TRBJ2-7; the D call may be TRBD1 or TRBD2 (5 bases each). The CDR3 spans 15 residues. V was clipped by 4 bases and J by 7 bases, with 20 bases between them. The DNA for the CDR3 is TGTGCCAGCAGTTCATCGGGGACCGGGGTAGGAGAGCAGTACTTC. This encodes CASSSSGTGVGEQYF.

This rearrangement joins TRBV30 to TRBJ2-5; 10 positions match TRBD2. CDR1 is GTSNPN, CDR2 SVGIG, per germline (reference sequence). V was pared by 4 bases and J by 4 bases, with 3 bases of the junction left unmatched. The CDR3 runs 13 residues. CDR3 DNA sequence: TGTGCCTGGAATCTAGCGGGGGTAGAGACCCAGTACTTC. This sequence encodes CAWNLAGVETQYF.

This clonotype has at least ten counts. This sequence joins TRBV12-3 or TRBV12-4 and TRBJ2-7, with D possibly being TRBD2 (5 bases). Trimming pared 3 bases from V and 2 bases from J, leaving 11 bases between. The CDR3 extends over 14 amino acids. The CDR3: CASSLSSGTYEQYF. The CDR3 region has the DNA TGTGCCAGCAGTTTGTCCAGCGGTACCTACGAGCAGTACTTC.

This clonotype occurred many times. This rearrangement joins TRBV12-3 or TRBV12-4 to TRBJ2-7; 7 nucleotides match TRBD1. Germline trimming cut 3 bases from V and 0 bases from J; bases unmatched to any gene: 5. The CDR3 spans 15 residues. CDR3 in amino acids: CASSLTGPSSYEQYF. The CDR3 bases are TGTGCCAGCAGTTTGACAGGGCCAAGCTCCTACGAGCAGTACTTC.

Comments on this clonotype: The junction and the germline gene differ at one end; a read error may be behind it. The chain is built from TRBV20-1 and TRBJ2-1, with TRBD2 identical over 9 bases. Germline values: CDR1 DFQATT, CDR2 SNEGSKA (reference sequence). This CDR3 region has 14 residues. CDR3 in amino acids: CSPSGAGGYNEQFF. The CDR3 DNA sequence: TGCAGTCCTAGCGGAGCGGGAGGTTACAATGAGCAGTTCTTC.

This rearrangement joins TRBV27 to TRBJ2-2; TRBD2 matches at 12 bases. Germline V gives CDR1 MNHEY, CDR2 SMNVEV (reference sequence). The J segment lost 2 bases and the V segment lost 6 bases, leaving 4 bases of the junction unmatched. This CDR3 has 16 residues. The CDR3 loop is CASSTSGGPNTGELFF. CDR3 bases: TGTGCCAGCAGCACTAGCGGGGGGCCTAACACCGGGGAGCTGTTTTTT.

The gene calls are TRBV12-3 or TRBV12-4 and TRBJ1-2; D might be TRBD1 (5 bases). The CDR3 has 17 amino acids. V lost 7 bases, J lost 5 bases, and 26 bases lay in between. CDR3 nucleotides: TGTGCCAGCATTTTGCCAGGGAGGGGAGGAGAGGAGTATGGCTACACCTTC. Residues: CASILPGRGGEEYGYTF.

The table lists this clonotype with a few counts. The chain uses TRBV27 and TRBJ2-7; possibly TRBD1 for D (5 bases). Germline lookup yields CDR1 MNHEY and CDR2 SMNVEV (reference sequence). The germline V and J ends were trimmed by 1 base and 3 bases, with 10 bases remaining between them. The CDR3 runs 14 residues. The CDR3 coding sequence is TGTGCCAGCAGTTTATTGGGGCCAGACTACGAGCAGTACTTC. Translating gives CASSLLGPDYEQYF.

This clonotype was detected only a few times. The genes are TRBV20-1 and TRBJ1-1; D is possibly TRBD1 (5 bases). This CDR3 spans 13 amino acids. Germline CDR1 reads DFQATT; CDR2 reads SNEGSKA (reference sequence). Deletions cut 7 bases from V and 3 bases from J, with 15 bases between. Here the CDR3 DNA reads TGCAGTGTCAAGGGTGCGGGACACACTGAAGCTTTCTTT. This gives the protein CSVKGAGHTEAFF.

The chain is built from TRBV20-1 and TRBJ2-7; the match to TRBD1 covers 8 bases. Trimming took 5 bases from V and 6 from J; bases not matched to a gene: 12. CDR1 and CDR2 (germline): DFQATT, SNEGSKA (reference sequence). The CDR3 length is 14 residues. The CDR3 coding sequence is TGCAGTGCTCGCGGACAGGGCGTTGCGGGCGAGCAGTACTTC. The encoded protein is CSARGQGVAGEQYF.

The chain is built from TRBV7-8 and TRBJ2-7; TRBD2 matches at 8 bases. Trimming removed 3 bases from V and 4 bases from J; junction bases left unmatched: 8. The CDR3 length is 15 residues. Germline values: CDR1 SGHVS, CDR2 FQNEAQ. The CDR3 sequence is CASSFSAGAYYEQYF. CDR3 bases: TGTGCCAGCAGCTTCTCAGCGGGGGCCTATTACGAGCAGTACTTC. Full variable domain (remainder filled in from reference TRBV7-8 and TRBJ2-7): GAGVSQSPRYKVAKRGQDVALRCDPISGHVSLFWYQQALGQGPEFLTYFQNEAQLDKSGLPSDRFFAERPEGSVSTLKIQRTQQEDSAVYLCASSFSAGAYYEQYFGPGTRLTVT.

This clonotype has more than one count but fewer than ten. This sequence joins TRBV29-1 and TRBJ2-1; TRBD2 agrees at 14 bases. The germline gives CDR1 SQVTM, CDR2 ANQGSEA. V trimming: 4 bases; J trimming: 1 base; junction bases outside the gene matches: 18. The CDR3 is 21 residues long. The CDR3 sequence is CSVVVGATGLAGEGSYNEQFF. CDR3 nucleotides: TGCAGCGTTGTCGTGGGCGCGACGGGACTAGCGGGAGAAGGGTCCTACAATGAGCAGTTCTTC.

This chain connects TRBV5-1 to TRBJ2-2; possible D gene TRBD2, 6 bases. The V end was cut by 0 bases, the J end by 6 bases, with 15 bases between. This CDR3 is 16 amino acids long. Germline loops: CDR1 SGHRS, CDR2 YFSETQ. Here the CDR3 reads CASSLVGTGRPGELFF. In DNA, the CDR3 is TGCGCCAGCAGCTTGGTAGGGACTGGAAGACCCGGGGAGCTGTTTTTT.

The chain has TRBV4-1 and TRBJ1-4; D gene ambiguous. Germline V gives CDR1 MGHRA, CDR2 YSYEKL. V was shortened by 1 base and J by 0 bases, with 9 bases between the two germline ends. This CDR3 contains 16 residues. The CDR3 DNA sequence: TGCGCCAGCAGCCAAGCGGACGGTACAACTAATGAAAAACTGTTTTTT. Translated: CASSQADGTTNEKLFF.

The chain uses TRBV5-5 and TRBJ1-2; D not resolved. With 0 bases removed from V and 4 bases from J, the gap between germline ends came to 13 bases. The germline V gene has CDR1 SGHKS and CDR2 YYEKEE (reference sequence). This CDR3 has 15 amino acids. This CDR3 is CASSLDSQVRYGYTF. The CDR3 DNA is TGTGCCAGCAGCTTGGACTCCCAGGTCCGCTATGGCTACACCTTC.

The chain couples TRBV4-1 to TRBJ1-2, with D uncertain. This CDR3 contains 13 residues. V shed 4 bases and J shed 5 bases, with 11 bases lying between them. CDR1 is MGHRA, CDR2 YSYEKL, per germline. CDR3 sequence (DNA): TGCGCCAGCAGCCCAGGCTTCGAATATGGCTACACCTTC. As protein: CASSPGFEYGYTF.

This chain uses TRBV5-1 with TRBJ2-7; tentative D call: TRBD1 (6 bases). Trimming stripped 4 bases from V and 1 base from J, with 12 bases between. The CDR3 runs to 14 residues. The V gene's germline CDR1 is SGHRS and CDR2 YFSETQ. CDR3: CASSPDSLSYEQYF. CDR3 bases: TGCGCCAGCAGCCCGGACAGCCTTTCCTACGAGCAGTACTTC. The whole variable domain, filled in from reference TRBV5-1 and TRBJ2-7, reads KAGVTQTPRYLIKTRGQQVTLSCSPISGHRSVSWYQQTPGQGLQFLFEYFSETQRNKGNFPGRFSGRQFSNSRSEMNVSTLELGDSALYLCASSPDSLSYEQYFGPGTRLTVT.

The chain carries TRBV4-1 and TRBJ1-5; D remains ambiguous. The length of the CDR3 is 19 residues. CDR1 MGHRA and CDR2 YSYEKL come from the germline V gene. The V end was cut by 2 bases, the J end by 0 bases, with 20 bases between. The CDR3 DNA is TGCGCCAGCAGCCAACCCCCTGTTTCAGGCCAATATAGCAATCAGCCCCAGCATTTT. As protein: CASSQPPVSGQYSNQPQHF.

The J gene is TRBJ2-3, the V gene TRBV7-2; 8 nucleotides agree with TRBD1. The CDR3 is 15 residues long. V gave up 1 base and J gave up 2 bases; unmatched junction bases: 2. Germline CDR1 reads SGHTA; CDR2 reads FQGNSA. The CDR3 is CASSLDRGYTDTQYF. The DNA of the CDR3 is TGTGCCAGCAGCTTAGACAGGGGGTACACAGATACGCAGTATTTT.

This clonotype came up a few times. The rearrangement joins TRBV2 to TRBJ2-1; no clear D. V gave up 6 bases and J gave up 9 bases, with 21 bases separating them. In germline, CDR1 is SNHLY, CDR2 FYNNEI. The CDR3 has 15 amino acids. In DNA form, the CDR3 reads TGTGCCAGCAGGCGCCCGGAAGGCCGGGCGCGTGAGCAGTTCTTC. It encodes CASRRPEGRAREQFF.